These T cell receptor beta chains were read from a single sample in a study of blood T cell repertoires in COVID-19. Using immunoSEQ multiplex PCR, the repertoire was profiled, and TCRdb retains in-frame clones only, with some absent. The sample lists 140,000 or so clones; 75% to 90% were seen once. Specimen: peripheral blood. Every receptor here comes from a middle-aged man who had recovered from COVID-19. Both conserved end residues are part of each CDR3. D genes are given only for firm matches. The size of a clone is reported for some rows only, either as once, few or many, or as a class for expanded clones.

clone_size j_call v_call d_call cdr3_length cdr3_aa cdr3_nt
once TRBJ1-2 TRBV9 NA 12 CASSVSGYGYTF TGTGCCAGCAGCGTATCAGGCTATGGCTACACCTTC
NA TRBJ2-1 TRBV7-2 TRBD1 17 CASSSPRRDRGDNEQFF TGTGCCAGCAGCTCGCCTCGCCGGGACAGGGGGGACAATGAGCAGTTCTTC
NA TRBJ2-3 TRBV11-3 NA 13 CASSGQTTDTQYF TGTGCCAGCAGCGGACAGACAACAGATACGCAGTATTTT
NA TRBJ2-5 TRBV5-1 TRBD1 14 CASSPTGVEETQYF TGCGCCAGCAGCCCTACAGGGGTCGAAGAGACCCAGTACTTC
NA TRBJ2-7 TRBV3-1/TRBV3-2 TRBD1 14 CASSLGTDFYEQYF TGTGCCAGCAGCCTCGGGACAGACTTCTACGAGCAGTACTTC
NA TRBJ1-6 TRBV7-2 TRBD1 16 CASSINGGQANSPLHF TGTGCCAGCAGCATTAATGGGGGACAGGCTAATTCACCCCTCCACTTT
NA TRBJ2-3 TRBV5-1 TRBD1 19 CASSFSPQGVGDSTDTQYF TGCGCCAGCAGCTTTTCCCCCCAGGGGGTTGGGGATAGCACAGATACGCAGTATTTT
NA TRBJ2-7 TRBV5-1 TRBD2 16 CASSLAISGGVYEQYF TGCGCCAGCAGCTTGGCCATAAGCGGGGGGGTCTACGAGCAGTACTTC
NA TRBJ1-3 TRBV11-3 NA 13 CASSWDLRNTIYF TGTGCCAGCAGCTGGGACTTACGAAACACCATATATTTT
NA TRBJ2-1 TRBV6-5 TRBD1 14 CASSYFGQAGEQFF TGTGCCAGCAGTTACTTCGGACAGGCTGGTGAGCAGTTCTTC
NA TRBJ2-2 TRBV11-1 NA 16 CASSKAEGANTGELFF TGTGCCAGCAGTAAAGCTGAGGGGGCGAACACCGGGGAGCTGTTTTTT
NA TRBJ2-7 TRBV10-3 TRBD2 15 CAISQGTSGLYEQYF TGTGCCATCAGCCAAGGGACTAGCGGACTCTACGAGCAGTACTTC
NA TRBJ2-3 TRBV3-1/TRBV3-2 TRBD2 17 CASSQGSRGGRVDTQYF TGTGCCAGCAGCCAAGGGAGCCGCGGGGGTAGGGTAGATACGCAGTATTTT
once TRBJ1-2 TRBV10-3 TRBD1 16 CAISRPDRQGGYGYTF TGTGCCATCAGCAGACCGGACAGGCAAGGGGGTTATGGCTACACCTTC
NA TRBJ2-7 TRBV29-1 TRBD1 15 CSVEEGGTGSYEQYF TGCAGCGTTGAAGAAGGCGGGACAGGCTCCTACGAGCAGTACTTC
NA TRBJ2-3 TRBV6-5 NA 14 CASRRGFEGDTQYF TGTGCCAGCAGACGAGGGTTCGAAGGAGATACGCAGTATTTT
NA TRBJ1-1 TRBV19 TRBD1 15 CASSIPGQGQVVAFF TGTGCCAGTAGTATACCGGGACAGGGACAGGTTGTGGCTTTCTTT